The sample holds a few counts of the clone carrying this T cell receptor (beta chain). No antigen is known for it. The CDR3 has 13 amino acids. Trimming took off 6 bases at V and 1 base at J, with 11 bases between the two ends. Germline V gene lookup returns CDR1 SGHRS and CDR2 YFSETQ. This sample was taken from a study of cytomegalovirus exposure and HLA in healthy donors. Study-level findings and limits: Some public TCRs appeared in many individuals, while most sequences were rare. When the data were analyzed later, several of the most significant clusters appeared to be linked to common viral pathogens.

Both 60 Vbeta primers and 13 Jbeta primers went into the PCR. Data came from immunoSEQ multiplex PCR; TCRdb stores just in-frame clones and leaves some out. The sample yields 140,000 to 150,000 clones, roughly 82% seen once. The rearrangement links TRBV5-1 to TRBJ2-7; D is unclear. The TCR sequence derives from a man aged 25 to 45 in good health and CMV-seronegative. Sequencing was carried out using PBMCs. DNA for the CDR3: TGCGCCAGCACTCCCCCCGGGTCCTACGAGCAGTACTTC. The encoded protein is CASTPPGSYEQYF.